Given below is one TCR beta chain in context. This specimen comes from a study of control samples from healthy donors and cancer patients. From germline, CDR1 is ENHRY and CDR2 SYGVKD. The J segment lost 1 base and the V segment lost 4 bases, leaving 3 bases of the junction unmatched. This CDR3 has 14 residues. Sequencing used immunoSEQ multiplex PCR; TCRdb keeps in-frame clones, though not all of them. The sample gives around 120,000 clones, around 88% of which show up once; less than 3.5% is in the top ten. This TCR derives from a man aged 40-49 years in good health. The V and J genes are TRBV10-3 and TRBJ1-1; 7 nucleotides match TRBD1. Sequenced material: blood. Here the CDR3 reads CAISGGQWNTEAFF. DNA of the CDR3: TGTGCCATCAGTGGGGGACAGTGGAACACTGAAGCTTTCTTT.